The 15 T cell receptor beta chains presented below share a single source sample, sequenced in a study of blood T cell repertoires in COVID-19. Libraries were prepared by immunoSEQ multiplex PCR; TCRdb keeps only in-frame clonotypes and omits some of them. The data hold around 80,000 clones, with around 86% observed a single time. Sample: peripheral blood. The receptors here all came from a human donor in a cohort sampled during active COVID-19.

This clone is a singleton in its sample. The rearrangement links TRBV20-1 to TRBJ1-5; 7 bases agree with TRBD1. CDR1 DFQATT and CDR2 SNEGSKA come from the germline V gene (reference sequence). The CDR3 extends over 17 amino acids. Trimming cost V 3 bases and J 4 bases; bases outside gene matches: 15. The CDR3 protein is CSASAVSTARGNQPQHF. The DNA for the CDR3 is TGCAGTGCTAGTGCGGTTTCGACAGCCAGGGGGAATCAGCCCCAGCATTTT.

The chain employs TRBV3-1 (or the pseudogene TRBV3-2) and TRBJ2-3; 7 bases are shared with TRBD1. V lost 6 bases to trimming and J lost 5 bases; unmatched junction nucleotides: 8. This CDR3 comprises 14 residues. The germline CDR1 and CDR2 sequences are LGHDT and YNNKEL (reference sequence). The chain's CDR3 is CASRATGTLDTQYF. The DNA for the CDR3 is TGTGCCAGCAGGGCGACAGGGACCCTAGATACGCAGTATTTT.

This chain joins TRBV2 and TRBJ2-4; no reliable D call. Germline assignment: CDR1 SNHLY and CDR2 FYNNEI. The V end lost 2 bases, the J end lost 1 base, and 3 bases lay between the germline ends. The CDR3 consists of 13 residues. CDR3 bases: TGTGCCAGCAGTGAACCGGCCAAAAACATTCAGTACTTC. Its protein product is CASSEPAKNIQYF.

V is TRBV6-5 and J is TRBJ2-7; the match to TRBD2 covers 11 bases. The CDR3 sequence is 14 residues long. Germline CDR1 and CDR2: MNHEY and SVGAGI. Losses at the gene ends were 4 bases for V and 3 bases for J; bases not matched to a gene: 2. The CDR3 DNA reads as TGTGCCAGCAGTTTAGCGGGAGGGAACTACGAGCAGTACTTC. Encoded protein: CASSLAGGNYEQYF.

The rearrangement links TRBV29-1 to TRBJ2-7, with 15 bases lining up with TRBD2. CDR1 and CDR2 from the germline V gene are SQVTM and ANQGSEA. The CDR3 covers 13 residues. V was pared by 7 bases and J by 5 bases, with 3 bases of the junction left unmatched. The CDR3 coding sequence is TGCAGCGGAGGACTAGCGGGGGGGAACGAGCAGTACTTC. Translating gives CSGGLAGGNEQYF.

The chain is built from TRBV5-4 and TRBJ1-4; a possible D gene is TRBD1 (5 bases). Trimming cost V 4 bases and J 4 bases, with 14 bases left between them. Per germline, CDR1 SGHNT and CDR2 YYREEE (reference sequence). The CDR3 sequence is 15 residues long. CDR3 coding DNA: TGTGCCAGCAGCCCTACAGGAGCAAATAATGAAAAACTGTTTTTT. Translated, it gives CASSPTGANNEKLFF.

A single count supports this clone. The J gene is TRBJ2-3, the V gene TRBV5-1; unclear D gene. Germline values: CDR1 SGHRS, CDR2 YFSETQ. V gave up 4 bases and J gave up 0 bases, with 12 bases separating them. This CDR3 comprises 15 residues. CDR3 protein: CASSISNPSTDTQYF. As DNA, the CDR3 is TGCGCCAGCAGCATTAGTAACCCTAGCACAGATACGCAGTATTTT.

The rearrangement uses TRBV10-3 and TRBJ2-7; 11 nucleotides align to TRBD2. The CDR3 runs to 14 residues. Germline lookup yields CDR1 ENHRY and CDR2 SYGVKD. V was pared by 7 bases and J by 3 bases, with 5 bases of the junction left unmatched. The CDR3 reads CAINAGLADYEQYF. The CDR3 nucleotides are TGTGCCATCAACGCGGGACTAGCGGACTACGAGCAGTACTTC.

The V call is TRBV5-6, the J call TRBJ1-1; D possibly corresponds to TRBD1 (6 bases). The CDR3 has 14 residues. V was cut by 7 bases and J by 4 bases, with 17 bases left in between. Per the germline V gene, CDR1 is SGHDT and CDR2 is YYEEEE. The CDR3 nucleotides read TGTGCCAGCGGTCCAGACACAGGGAGCACTGAAGCTTTCTTT. This gives the protein CASGPDTGSTEAFF.

V and J are TRBV7-3 and TRBJ2-1, with D possibly being TRBD1 (6 bases). The length of the CDR3 is 18 residues. Germline V lookup: CDR1 SGHTA, CDR2 FQGTGA. V lost 1 base to trimming and J lost 4 bases, with 20 bases between them. In DNA, the CDR3 is TGTGCCAGCAGCTTAAGTGGTGGGGGCCATGGGGCATACAATGAGCAGTTCTTC. This sequence encodes CASSLSGGGHGAYNEQFF.

The chain couples TRBV11-2 to TRBJ2-7; tentatively, D is TRBD1 (6 bases). Trimming shortened V by 1 base and J by 3 bases, and 13 bases separated the two germline ends. Looked up from germline, CDR1 is SGHAT and CDR2 is FQNNGV. This CDR3 has 15 residues. CDR3 sequence: CASSLVGALDYEQYF. DNA of the CDR3: TGTGCCAGCAGCTTAGTGGGGGCTTTAGACTACGAGCAGTACTTC.

The chain combines TRBV6-5 with TRBJ1-2, with TRBD1 as a possible D gene (5 bases). The CDR3 length is 12 residues. Germline V gene sequence: CDR1 MNHEY, CDR2 SVGAGI. The V gene lost 6 bases and the J gene lost 5 bases, with 10 bases spanning the gap. CDR3 protein: CASREGRYGYTF. The DNA for the CDR3 is TGTGCCAGCAGGGAGGGGAGGTATGGCTACACCTTC.

V usage is TRBV4-1 and J usage is TRBJ2-1; D is perhaps TRBD1 (5 bases). The CDR3 spans 14 residues. V lost 1 base to trimming and J lost 5 bases, with 9 bases between them. CDR1 MGHRA and CDR2 YSYEKL come from the germline V gene. This CDR3 reads CASSQGQKNNEQFF. The DNA of the CDR3 is TGCGCCAGCAGCCAAGGACAGAAAAACAATGAGCAGTTCTTC.

This clone was seen a single time. The chain carries TRBV5-6 and TRBJ2-7, with TRBD1 matching over 8 bases. With V trimmed by 1 base and J by 2 bases, 8 bases remained unmatched. The CDR3 covers 16 residues. Germline V lookup: CDR1 SGHDT, CDR2 YYEEEE. DNA for the CDR3: TGTGCCAGCAGCTTGTCCCTGGGACAGGAGGCCTACGAGCAGTACTTC. Amino acids: CASSLSLGQEAYEQYF.

The chain uses TRBV12-5 and TRBJ1-3, with 9 positions matching TRBD1. V shed 2 bases, J shed 8 bases, and the junction held 7 bases outside the gene matches. The CDR3 contains 15 residues. Germline CDR1 reads LGHNT; CDR2 reads FRNRAP. The CDR3 sequence is CASGLQRTGVDTIYF. In DNA, the CDR3 is TGTGCTAGTGGTTTGCAAAGGACAGGGGTCGACACCATATATTTT. The full variable domain, its missing parts supplied by reference TRBV12-5 and TRBJ1-3, is DARVTQTPRHKVTEMGQEVTMRCQPILGHNTVFWYRQTMMQGLELLAYFRNRAPLDDSGMPKDRFSAEMPDATLATLKIQPSEPRDSAVYFCASGLQRTGVDTIYFGEGSWLTVV.